The next 30 T cell receptor beta chains were all read from a single sample in a study of early T cells in non-severe SARS-CoV-2 infection. TCRdb re-analysed the 5' RACE reads in MiXCR, keeping a single row per CDR3 protein. The sample includes about 32,000 distinct CDR3 sequences, approximately 5.6% seen only once; the top ten take around 3.7%. Sequencing was carried out using whole blood. The receptor source for this set is an adult who was a healthcare worker with PCR-confirmed SARS-CoV-2 infection or an uninfected control (not recorded which).

The chain links TRBV4-3 to TRBJ2-1; no definite D call. The CDR3 spans 13 residues. Germline CDR1 and CDR2: LGHNA and YSLEER. Deletions cut 3 bases from V and 5 bases from J, with 8 bases between. CDR3 loop: CASSQDYNNEQFF. The CDR3, as DNA: TGCGCCAGCAGCCAGGATTACAACAATGAGCAGTTCTTC.

There are a few counts of this clonotype. The chain couples TRBV2 to TRBJ2-7, with 10 positions matching TRBD1. The CDR3 spans 18 residues. CDR1 SNHLY and CDR2 FYNNEI come from the germline V gene. Trimming cost V 7 bases and J 6 bases; bases outside gene matches: 21. The CDR3: CASIRDRGVYLRGLEQYF. CDR3 DNA sequence: TGTGCCAGCATTAGGGACAGGGGTGTCTACCTGAGGGGCCTCGAGCAGTACTTC.

This clonotype appeared a few times. V is TRBV5-6 and J is TRBJ2-2, with D tentatively TRBD2 (6 bases). This CDR3 comprises 16 residues. The ends were cut back, 3 bases at V and 5 bases at J, with 17 bases in the middle. CDR1 and CDR2 (germline): SGHDT, YYEEEE. CDR3 sequence reads: CASSYPRREGTGELFF. The CDR3 nucleotides read TGTGCCAGCAGCTACCCACGGAGGGAAGGTACCGGGGAGCTGTTTTTT. Together with reference TRBV5-6 and TRBJ2-2, the CDR3 gives the full variable domain: DAGVTQSPTHLIKTRGQQVTLRCSPKSGHDTVSWYQQALGQGPQFIFQYYEEEERQRGNFPDRFSGHQFPNYSSELNVNALLLGDSALYLCASSYPRREGTGELFFGEGSRLTVL.

In its sample, this clonotype was seen many times. V and J are TRBV11-1 and TRBJ1-1; possibly TRBD1 for D (5 bases). V gave up 4 bases and J gave up 5 bases, with 14 bases separating them. Germline V gives CDR1 SGHAT, CDR2 FQDESV (reference sequence). This CDR3 contains 14 residues. The CDR3 DNA follows: TGTGCCAGCAGCTCACAGGTGGGGAGAACTGAAGCTTTCTTT. Translating gives CASSSQVGRTEAFF.

This clonotype was detected ten times or more. The chain employs TRBV27 and TRBJ2-7; D may correspond to TRBD1 or TRBD2 (6 bases each). Per germline, CDR1 MNHEY and CDR2 SMNVEV (reference sequence). The CDR3 has 15 residues. Trimming cost V 5 bases and J 0 bases, with 14 bases left between them. DNA for the CDR3: TGTGCCAGCAGTCCCGCCGGGGGCAGCTCCTACGAGCAGTACTTC. This encodes CASSPAGGSSYEQYF.

This clonotype was seen only a few times. The chain employs TRBV2 and TRBJ2-1; 8 bases line up with TRBD2. The CDR3 is 15 residues long. The V gene end was trimmed by 2 bases and the J gene end by 8 bases; junction bases not matched to a gene: 8. Germline assignment: CDR1 SNHLY and CDR2 FYNNEI. CDR3 nucleotide sequence: TGTGCCAGCAGTGAACAGGGACTAGTTTTTTATGAGCAGTTCTTC. Protein product: CASSEQGLVFYEQFF.

The V gene is TRBV7-2, the J gene TRBJ1-1; D is uncertain. V was shortened by 8 bases and J by 11 bases, with 15 bases between the two germline ends. CDR1 is SGHTA, CDR2 FQGNSA, per germline. The length of the CDR3 is 11 residues. The CDR3 region is CASAVGLVAFF. CDR3 in DNA: TGTGCCAGCGCGGTAGGCTTGGTGGCTTTCTTT.

This clonotype was recorded at least ten times. V gene TRBV20-1 combines with J gene TRBJ1-1; no definite D call. CDR3 length: 12 residues. Germline-derived CDR1 and CDR2 are DFQATT and SNEGSKA (reference sequence). Trimming took 0 bases from V and 10 from J, leaving 12 bases between them. CDR3: CSAREYYHGAFF. The CDR3 coding sequence is TGCAGTGCTAGAGAGTACTACCACGGAGCTTTCTTT.

This clonotype occurred many times. One junction end disagrees with the germline gene, perhaps due to a read error. The chain uses TRBV6-1 and TRBJ2-7; D call uncertain. The CDR3 extends over 12 amino acids. Germline CDR1 MNHNS, CDR2 SASEGT. In nucleotides, the CDR3 is TGTGCCAGCAGTGCCCCCTCCTCCGAGCAGTACTTC. As protein: CASSAPSSEQYF.

This clonotype was seen many times. The rearrangement uses TRBV5-5 and TRBJ2-3; D is perhaps TRBD1 (5 bases). V was shortened by 0 bases and J by 0 bases, with 11 bases between the two germline ends. Germline-derived CDR1 and CDR2 are SGHKS and YYEKEE (reference sequence). This CDR3 has 16 amino acids. CDR3 sequence: CASSLAWGPSTDTQYF. The CDR3 DNA reads as TGTGCCAGCAGCTTGGCCTGGGGCCCAAGCACAGATACGCAGTATTTT.

This clonotype was detected many times. This chain connects TRBV6-5 to TRBJ2-3; TRBD1 is a possible D gene (6 bases). V lost 0 bases to trimming and J lost 4 bases, with 11 bases between them. The germline V gene encodes CDR1 MNHEY and CDR2 SVGAGI. The length of the CDR3 is 15 residues. For the CDR3, the DNA is TGTGCCAGCAGTTACTCAAGGGGGATGGCAGATACGCAGTATTTT. This translates into CASSYSRGMADTQYF.

V usage is TRBV7-2 and J usage is TRBJ2-7; D could derive from TRBD1 or TRBD2 (6 bases each). Trimming stripped 6 bases from V and 3 bases from J, with 18 bases between. The CDR3 is made up of 15 amino acids. CDR1 and CDR2 (germline): SGHTA, FQGNSA. Written as DNA, the CDR3 is TGTGCCAGCAGTAGCCGCGGGACAAGGGACTACGAGCAGTACTTC. It codes for CASSSRGTRDYEQYF.

The rearrangement links TRBV2 to TRBJ1-4; tentative D call: TRBD1 (6 bases). V was shortened by 8 bases and J by 7 bases, with 17 bases between the two germline ends. This CDR3 is 14 amino acids long. Germline loops: CDR1 SNHLY, CDR2 FYNNEI. CDR3 in amino acids: CASGGGTRPEKLFF. CDR3 in DNA: TGTGCCAGCGGAGGGGGTACAAGACCTGAAAAACTGTTTTTT.

Many counts were recorded for this clonotype. The chain joins TRBV27 to TRBJ2-7; 7 bases line up with TRBD1. V lost 5 bases to trimming and J lost 6 bases; unmatched junction nucleotides: 13. The CDR3 has 15 amino acids. Germline assignment: CDR1 MNHEY and CDR2 SMNVEV (reference sequence). In DNA, the CDR3 is TGTGCCAGCAGTCTACGACAGGGAGTCCCCCGCGAGCAGTACTTC. It codes for CASSLRQGVPREQYF.

This clonotype was found a few times. The chain joins TRBV9 to TRBJ2-7; tentative D call: TRBD2 (5 bases). V was pared by 0 bases and J by 5 bases, with 9 bases between. Germline V gene lookup returns CDR1 SGDLS and CDR2 YYNGEE. CDR3 size: 13 residues. CDR3 in amino acids: CASSVVPGNEQYF. CDR3 DNA sequence: TGTGCCAGCAGCGTAGTACCGGGAAACGAGCAGTACTTC. Looking up the rest from reference TRBV9 and TRBJ2-7 gives the full variable domain: DSGVTQTPKHLITATGQRVTLRCSPRSGDLSVYWYQQSLDQGLQFLIQYYNGEERAKGNILERFSAQQFPDLHSELNLSSLELGDSALYFCASSVVPGNEQYFGPGTRLTVT.

Regarding this clonotype: Given a much more abundant clone one base away, this may be a read error. The chain combines TRBV4-3 with TRBJ2-1; D is uncertain. The CDR3 loop spans 16 amino acids. The germline V gene has CDR1 LGHNA and CDR2 YSLEER. CDR3 loop: CASSQDLSRSYNEQSF. In DNA, the CDR3 is TGCGCCAGCAGCCAAGATCTATCCCGTTCCTACAATGAGCAGTCCTTC.

This clonotype was counted a few times. V gene TRBV7-9 combines with J gene TRBJ2-7; possibly TRBD1 for D (5 bases). The CDR3 is 13 amino acids. Between the trimmed V and J ends, which lost 2 bases and 3 bases, there was a span of 8 bases. Looked up from germline, CDR1 is SEHNR and CDR2 is FQNEAQ (reference sequence). The CDR3 DNA sequence: TGTGCCAGCAGCTTAAGCCAGGGCTACGAGCAGTACTTC. Its translation: CASSLSQGYEQYF. Filled out from reference TRBV7-9 and TRBJ2-7, the complete variable domain reads DTGVSQNPRHKITKRGQNVTFRCDPISEHNRLYWYRQTLGQGPEFLTYFQNEAQLEKSRLLSDRFSAERPKGSFSTLEIQRTEQGDSAMYLCASSLSQGYEQYFGPGTRLTVT.

Many counts were recorded for this clonotype. CDR3 in amino acids: CASIRELVNEQFF. In nucleotides, the CDR3 is TGTGCCAGCATCCGCGAACTCGTCAATGAGCAGTTCTTC. The V gene is TRBV2, the J gene TRBJ2-1; D uncertain. V lost 7 bases and J 6 bases, leaving 13 bases between the germline ends. Germline V CDR1 and CDR2: SNHLY, FYNNEI. The CDR3 contains 13 residues.

This clonotype was detected only a few times. The rearrangement links TRBV12-3 or TRBV12-4 to TRBJ2-5; D is tentatively TRBD1 or TRBD2 (5 bases each). This CDR3 is 14 amino acids long. V lost 6 bases and J 3 bases, leaving 14 bases between the germline ends. The CDR3 region is CASSQEGPEETQYF. The DNA for the CDR3 is TGTGCCAGCAGCCAAGAGGGGCCCGAAGAGACCCAGTACTTC.

This clonotype was counted a few times. The rearrangement joins TRBV6-2 or TRBV6-3 to TRBJ2-7; D is ambiguous. Germline assignment: CDR1 MNHEY and CDR2 SVGEGT. The V gene lost 2 bases and the J gene lost 3 bases, with 8 bases spanning the gap. The CDR3 is 13 residues long. In DNA, the CDR3 is TGTGCCAGCAGTTACGGAGCATTCTACGAGCAGTACTTC. Protein sequence: CASSYGAFYEQYF.

This clonotype is termed medium-sized. J is TRBJ1-1 and V is TRBV20-1, with D maybe TRBD1 (6 bases). Germline V gene data show CDR1 as DFQATT and CDR2 as SNEGSKA (reference sequence). This CDR3 region has 14 residues. V lost 6 bases to trimming and J lost 3 bases, with 17 bases between them. In DNA form, the CDR3 reads TGCAGTGCGCCAAGTTCCGGGACACACACTGAAGCTTTCTTT. It encodes CSAPSSGTHTEAFF.

In its sample, this clonotype was seen many times. The J gene is TRBJ1-3, the V gene TRBV9; no clear D. Germline-derived CDR1 and CDR2 are SGDLS and YYNGEE. This CDR3 is 16 amino acids long. V shed 0 bases and J shed 0 bases, with 10 bases lying between them. The CDR3 is CASSVGLRSSGNTIYF. In DNA, the CDR3 is TGTGCCAGCAGCGTAGGTCTCAGATCCTCTGGAAACACCATATATTTT.

The V call is TRBV5-1, the J call TRBJ2-3, with D possibly being TRBD1 or TRBD2 (5 bases each). Germline lookup yields CDR1 SGHRS and CDR2 YFSETQ. Deletions cut 4 bases from V and 6 bases from J, with 15 bases between. The CDR3 loop spans 14 amino acids. CDR3 DNA sequence: TGCGCCAGCAGCGGGGACCCTCCTATGGATACGCAGTATTTT. Translation: CASSGDPPMDTQYF.

This clonotype came up many times. V usage is TRBV5-1 and J usage is TRBJ2-4; the D is unclear. V dropped 0 bases and J dropped 5 bases, with 6 bases sitting between them. This CDR3 region has 13 residues. Germline V gives CDR1 SGHRS, CDR2 YFSETQ. The CDR3 protein is CASSLGEENIQYF. The CDR3 nucleotides read TGCGCCAGCAGCTTGGGCGAAGAAAACATTCAGTACTTC.

This clonotype is categorized as medium-sized. The chain carries TRBV4-3 and TRBJ2-7; 8 positions match TRBD1. V gave up 0 bases and J gave up 5 bases; unmatched junction bases: 6. The CDR3 consists of 15 residues. CDR1 LGHNA and CDR2 YSLEER come from the germline V gene. The CDR3 DNA sequence: TGCGCCAGCAGCCAAGATCCGCAGGGGGCGGACGAGCAGTACTTC. Translating gives CASSQDPQGADEQYF.

At least ten counts were recorded for this clonotype. This sequence joins TRBV5-4 and TRBJ2-1; 12 nucleotides match TRBD2. The CDR3 contains 16 residues. The germline V gene encodes CDR1 SGHNT and CDR2 YYREEE (reference sequence). V lost 4 bases and J lost 0; bases outside the gene matches: 2. The CDR3 loop is CASSPGLAGSYNEQFF. The CDR3 region has the DNA TGTGCCAGCAGCCCGGGACTAGCGGGCTCCTACAATGAGCAGTTCTTC.

A few counts support this clonotype. V is TRBV7-2 and J is TRBJ2-1, with 13 positions matching TRBD2. This CDR3 has 15 residues. Germline-derived CDR1 and CDR2 are SGHTA and FQGNSA. Trimming removed 5 bases from V and 5 bases from J; junction bases left unmatched: 3. For the CDR3, the DNA is TGTGCCAGCAGCCGGACTAGCGGGAGAAACAATGAGCAGTTCTTC. Translating it yields CASSRTSGRNNEQFF. The full variable domain, completed using reference TRBV7-2 and TRBJ2-1, is GAGVSQSPSNKVTEKGKDVELRCDPISGHTALYWYRQSLGQGLEFLIYFQGNSAPDKSGLPSDRFSAERTGGSVSTLTIQRTQQEDSAVYLCASSRTSGRNNEQFFGPGTRLTVL.

This clonotype was detected a few times. The genes are TRBV6-2 or TRBV6-3 and TRBJ1-1; D is possibly TRBD1 (5 bases). CDR3 length equals 16 residues. Germline CDR1 reads MNHEY; CDR2 reads SVGEGT. The V end lost 4 bases, the J end lost 2 bases, and 17 bases lay between the germline ends. The CDR3 is CASSFPLVGVNTEAFF. CDR3 nucleotides: TGTGCCAGCAGTTTCCCCTTGGTAGGGGTCAACACTGAAGCTTTCTTT.

A note on this clonotype: It may be a read error: a sequence one base away is much more abundant. The chain links TRBV11-2 to TRBJ2-1, with 11 positions matching TRBD2. The V and J ends lost 5 bases and 6 bases, in that order; junction bases with no gene match: 6. Germline loops: CDR1 SGHAT, CDR2 FQNNGV. The CDR3 spans 15 residues. The CDR3 loop reads CASSARLAGFNEQFF. The CDR3 DNA reads as TGTGCCAGCAGCGCCAGACTAGCGGGATTCAATGAGCAGTTCTTC.

This clonotype was seen more than once but under ten times. The chain recombines TRBV20-1 with TRBJ2-5, with 7 bases fitting TRBD1. Germline V CDR1 and CDR2: DFQATT, SNEGSKA (reference sequence). The CDR3 extends over 16 amino acids. The V and J ends lost 0 bases and 4 bases, in that order; junction bases with no gene match: 11. The CDR3 DNA reads as TGCAGTGCTAGAGAGTCCGATATGACAGGGAGAGAGACCCAGTACTTC. Residues: CSARESDMTGRETQYF.